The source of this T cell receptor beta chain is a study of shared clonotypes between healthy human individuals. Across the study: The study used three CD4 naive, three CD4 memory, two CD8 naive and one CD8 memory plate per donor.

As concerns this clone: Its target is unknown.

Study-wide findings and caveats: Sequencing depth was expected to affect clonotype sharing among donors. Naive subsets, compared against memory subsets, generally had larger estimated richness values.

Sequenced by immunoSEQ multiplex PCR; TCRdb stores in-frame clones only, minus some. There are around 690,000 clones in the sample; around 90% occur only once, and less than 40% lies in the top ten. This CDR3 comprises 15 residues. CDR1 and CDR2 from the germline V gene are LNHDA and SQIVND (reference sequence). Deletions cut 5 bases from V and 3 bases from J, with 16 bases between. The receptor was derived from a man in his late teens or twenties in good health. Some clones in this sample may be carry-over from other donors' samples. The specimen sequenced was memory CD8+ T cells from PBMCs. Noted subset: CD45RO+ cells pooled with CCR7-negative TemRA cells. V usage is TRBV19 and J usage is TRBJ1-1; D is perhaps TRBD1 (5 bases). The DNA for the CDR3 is TGTGCCAGTAGTGAGGCGGGACTTTACGACACTGAAGCTTTCTTT. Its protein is CASSEAGLYDTEAFF. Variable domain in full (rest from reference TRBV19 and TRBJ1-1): DGGITQSPKYLFRKEGQNVTLSCEQNLNHDAMYWYRQDPGQGLRLIYYSQIVNDFQKGDIAEGYSVSREKKESFPLTVTSAQKNPTAFYLCASSEAGLYDTEAFFGQGTRLTVV.